This T cell receptor (beta chain) is from a study of a mutant IDH1 vaccine in newly diagnosed glioma. Study-level background: Of the patients given treatment, approximately 62% were male and about 38% were female, and a mean age of around 38 years was recorded.

Germline V gene sequence: CDR1 KGHSH, CDR2 LQKENI. Trimming left V 1 base short and J 2 bases short, with 11 bases between. This CDR3 has 15 residues. TCRdb keeps only in-frame clones here, not all; method: immunoSEQ multiplex PCR. The sample consists of around 50,000 clones, 70% to 90% of them appearing once. With respect to this clone: Its specificity is not known.

Time point indicated: week 5, during vaccination. Each dose delivered 300 ug of mutant IDH1 20-mer peptide subcutaneously with imiquimod. The donors' diagnosis was new WHO grade 3 or 4 astrocytoma that was IDH1-mutant and ATRX-lost. The study's findings and limits: Pseudoprogression appears to have had no connection to changes in top peripheral T cell clonotypes.

Sequenced material: PBMCs, taken from a glioma patient whose treatment included an IDH1 peptide vaccine. The clonotype comes from a woman aged 40 to 50 with glioma. The V and J genes are TRBV18 and TRBJ1-2; D not certain. This CDR3 is CASSPLPERNYGYTF. In DNA form, the CDR3 reads TGTGCCAGCTCACCACTTCCTGAAAGGAACTATGGCTACACCTTC.